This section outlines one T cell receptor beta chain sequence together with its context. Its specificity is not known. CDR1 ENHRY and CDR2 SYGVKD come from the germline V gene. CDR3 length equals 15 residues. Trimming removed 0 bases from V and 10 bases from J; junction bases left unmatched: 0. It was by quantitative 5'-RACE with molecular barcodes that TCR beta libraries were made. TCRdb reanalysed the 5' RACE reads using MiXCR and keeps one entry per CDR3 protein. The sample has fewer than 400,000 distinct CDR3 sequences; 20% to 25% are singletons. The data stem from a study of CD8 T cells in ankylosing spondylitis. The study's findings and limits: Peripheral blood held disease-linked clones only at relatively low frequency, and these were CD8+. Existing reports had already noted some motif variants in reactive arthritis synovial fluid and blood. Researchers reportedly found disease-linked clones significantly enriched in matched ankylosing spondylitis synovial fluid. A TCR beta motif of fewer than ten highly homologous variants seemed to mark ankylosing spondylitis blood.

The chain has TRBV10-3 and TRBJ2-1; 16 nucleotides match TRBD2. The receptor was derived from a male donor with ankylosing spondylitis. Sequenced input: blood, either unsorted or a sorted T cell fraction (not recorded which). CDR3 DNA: TGTGCCATCAGTGAGTCGGGACTAGCGGGAGGGGAGCAGTTCTTC. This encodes CAISESGLAGGEQFF.